The 6 T cell receptor beta chains given below trace back to one sample, sequenced in a study of naive and memory T cell subsets. Study findings and constraints: A few larger clonotypes appeared in naive repertoires, especially CD8, possibly memory cells re-expressing CD45RA.

An equimolar mix of two oligonucleotides served as the beta constant-region primer for TRBC1 and TRBC2. Nested alpha and beta constant-region primers with the SP2 primer drove four PCR rounds on ligated cDNA. TCRdb re-called the UMI-ligation and nested PCR reads through MiXCR, storing one row per CDR3 protein. The sample records 98,000 or so distinct CDR3 sequences, roughly 12% being singletons. These TCRs are of unknown antigen specificity. Sequenced: naive CD4+ T cells from blood. The receptors originated from a human donor in good health.

The CDR3 here is CASRVRGVNTEAFF. The DNA of the CDR3 is TGTGCCAGCAGAGTCAGGGGCGTTAACACTGAAGCTTTCTTT. V is TRBV2 and J is TRBJ1-1; tentatively, D is TRBD1 (6 bases). CDR3 length equals 14 residues. CDR1 and CDR2 from the germline V gene are SNHLY and FYNNEI. V was pared by 6 bases and J by 2 bases, with 13 bases between. The variable domain in full, completed from reference TRBV2 and TRBJ1-1, reads EPEVTQTPSHQVTQMGQEVILRCVPISNHLYFYWYRQILGQKVEFLVSFYNNEISEKSEIFDDQFSVERPDGSNFTLKIRSTKLEDSAMYFCASRVRGVNTEAFFGQGTRLTVV.

In this sample, this clonotype turned up a few times. This rearrangement joins TRBV20-1 to TRBJ1-6; TRBD1 agrees at 11 bases. The V gene's germline CDR1 is DFQATT and CDR2 SNEGSKA (reference sequence). The V and J ends lost 6 bases and 9 bases, in that order; junction bases with no gene match: 10. There are 15 residues in the CDR3. In DNA, the CDR3 is TGCAGTGCGCTGGACAGGGGGCGCTTAACTTCACCCCTCCACTTT. Its protein is CSALDRGRLTSPLHF.

In this sample, this clonotype turned up a few times. This chain links TRBV29-1 with TRBJ2-3, with D possibly TRBD1 on 5 matching bases. V lost 5 bases to trimming and J lost 3 bases, with 12 bases between them. The CDR3 extends over 13 amino acids. Looked up from germline, CDR1 is SQVTM and CDR2 is ANQGSEA. The CDR3: CSVTFRVTDTQYF. CDR3 coding DNA: TGCAGCGTTACCTTCAGGGTGACAGATACGCAGTATTTT.

This clonotype was recorded many times. The chain is built from TRBV7-2 and TRBJ2-3; 8 bases fit TRBD2. Germline CDR1 and CDR2: SGHTA and FQGNSA. The junction had 5 bases not matched to a gene; V was cut back by 6 bases and J by 3 bases. This CDR3 is built from 14 residues. The CDR3 sequence is CASRSGRSTDTQYF. CDR3 nucleotide sequence: TGTGCCAGCAGGAGCGGGAGATCAACAGATACGCAGTATTTT.

This clonotype was counted a few times. The chain has TRBV6-6 and TRBJ2-7, with a weak D call TRBD1 (6 bases). Germline V gene lookup returns CDR1 MNHNY and CDR2 SVGAGI (reference sequence). V was shortened by 4 bases and J by 1 base, with 11 bases between the two germline ends. This CDR3 spans 14 amino acids. CDR3: CASSSRQGSYEQYF. CDR3 in DNA: TGTGCCAGCAGTTCCCGTCAGGGGTCCTACGAGCAGTACTTC.

This clonotype was detected only a few times. The chain couples TRBV25-1 to TRBJ1-3; D not resolved. Germline values: CDR1 MGHDK, CDR2 SYGVNS. The CDR3 has 15 residues. Deletions cut 0 bases from V and 0 bases from J, with 6 bases between. The CDR3 region is CASSEYGFSGNTIYF. DNA of the CDR3: TGTGCCAGCAGTGAATACGGGTTCTCTGGAAACACCATATATTTT.